Listed below are T cell receptor beta chains from one sample, sequenced in a study of blood T cell repertoires in COVID-19. Using immunoSEQ multiplex PCR, the repertoire was profiled, and TCRdb retains in-frame clones only, with some absent. The table shows roughly 340,000 clones, with 89% occurring only once. What was sequenced was peripheral blood. The receptors derive from a young woman with COVID-19, enrolled during active disease. CDR3s include the opening cysteine and the closing phenylalanine or tryptophan. The D gene is left open where the match is weak. The listing skips clone size in some rows; elsewhere it reads once, few, many or a size class.

TRBD1,TRBV19,-,TRBJ1-6,TGTGCCAGTAGGAGGACAGGTGATAATTCACCCCTCCACTTT,CASRRTGDNSPLHF
-,TRBV19,-,TRBJ1-5,TGTGCCAGTAGTATAGCATGGGGGGATCAGCCCCAGCATTTT,CASSIAWGDQPQHF
-,TRBV28,-,TRBJ1-5,TGTGCCAGCAAAGTGTACACGTCCACGAATCAGCCCCAGCATTTT,CASKVYTSTNQPQHF
TRBD1,TRBV7-2,-,TRBJ1-5,TGTGCCAGCAGCTCTACACAGGGGGTCATAAGGCAGCCCCAGCATTTT,CASSSTQGVIRQPQHF
-,TRBV10-2,-,TRBJ1-5,TGCGCCAGCAGTCCCAGGGGTTCGCATCAGCCCCAGCATTTT,CASSPRGSHQPQHF
-,TRBV7-9,-,TRBJ1-3,TGTGCCAGCAGCTCAGCGAGGGAGCTTTATGGAAACACCATATATTTT,CASSSARELYGNTIYF
-,TRBV19,once,TRBJ1-1,TGTGCCAGTAACGGACAGCATAACACTGAAGCTTTCTTT,CASNGQHNTEAFF
-,TRBV3-1/TRBV3-2,-,TRBJ2-3,TGTGCCAGCAGCCAAGATTTGGCTAGCGGCACAGATACGCAGTATTTT,CASSQDLASGTDTQYF
TRBD1,TRBV11-2,-,TRBJ1-4,TGTGCCAGCAGCCCCACCGGGACAGAGGGTGAAAAACTGTTTTTT,CASSPTGTEGEKLFF
-,TRBV5-1,-,TRBJ2-1,TGCGCCAGCAGCTACGGGTTAAGCTCCTACAATGAGCAGTTCTTC,CASSYGLSSYNEQFF
TRBD1,TRBV7-6,-,TRBJ1-2,TGTGCCAGCAGCTTAGTATCAGGGGGGATAGACGGCTACACCTTC,CASSLVSGGIDGYTF
-,TRBV4-3,-,TRBJ1-1,TGCGCCAGCAGCCAAGTGGGGACTGATCAGAACACTGAAGCTTTCTTT,CASSQVGTDQNTEAFF
-,TRBV4-3,-,TRBJ2-7,TGCGCCAGCAGCCAAGATCTGGCGGGGGCGGGAACTTCCTACGAGCAGTACTTC,CASSQDLAGAGTSYEQYF
-,TRBV7-9,-,TRBJ1-2,TGTGCCAGCAGCTTTATGCACTCGAACTATGGCTACACCTTC,CASSFMHSNYGYTF
-,TRBV6-5,-,TRBJ2-6,TGTGCCAGCAGGACCGAAACGGGGGGGGCCAACGTCCTGACTTTC,CASRTETGGANVLTF
-,TRBV4-1,-,TRBJ2-1,TGCGCCAGCAGCCAAGTCGTCAGGCAGGGCAGGTCTTCCAATGAGCAGTTCTTC,CASSQVVRQGRSSNEQFF
-,TRBV2,-,TRBJ1-2,TGTGCCAGCAGCGCGACAGGCCCTTATTATGGCTACACCTTC,CASSATGPYYGYTF
-,TRBV5-1,-,TRBJ2-2,TGCGCCAGCAGCCCGAGTCCGAGACAGGCCAGTCTAAAGATCACCGGGGAGCTGTTTTTT,CASSPSPRQASLKITGELFF
-,TRBV2,-,TRBJ1-5,TGTGCCAGCACCGTATTGAGGGGGAATAATCAGCCCCAGCATTTT,CASTVLRGNNQPQHF
-,TRBV4-1,-,TRBJ1-2,-,CASSLTTDYGYTFGSGTRLGTF
-,TRBV15,-,TRBJ2-1,TGTGCCACCAGCAGAGGCGGAGGCAATGAGCAGTTCTTC,CATSRGGGNEQFF
TRBD2,TRBV4-3,-,TRBJ2-3,TGCGCCAGCAGCCGTAGCGGGGGATTCACAGATACGCAGTATTTT,CASSRSGGFTDTQYF
-,TRBV7-2,-,TRBJ2-1,TGTGCCAGCAGCTTAAGTGCAGGGGAGGGGTTCCGAGCTCACAATGAGCAGTTCTTC,CASSLSAGEGFRAHNEQFF
-,TRBV12-5,-,TRBJ2-1,TGTGCTAGTGGTTTGGGACAGCTGAGTAGCAATGAGCAGTTCTTC,CASGLGQLSSNEQFF
TRBD1,TRBV28,-,TRBJ2-3,TGTGCCAGCAGCCTACCCCGACAGGGAACGACCTCCGATACGCAGTATTTT,CASSLPRQGTTSDTQYF
TRBD1,TRBV5-5,-,TRBJ2-2,TGTGCCAGCAGCCCCGCCGGGACAGATAACACCGGGGAGCTGTTTTTT,CASSPAGTDNTGELFF
-,TRBV19,-,TRBJ2-5,TGTGCCAGTAGCGGGGGCCAAGAGACCCAGTACTTC,CASSGGQETQYF
TRBD2,TRBV5-4,-,TRBJ2-3,TGTGCCAGCAGCTCCACACTGACTAGCGCGAACACAGATACGCAGTATTTT,CASSSTLTSANTDTQYF
TRBD1,TRBV11-2,-,TRBJ2-1,TGTGCCAGCAGCCCGGGACAGGGGTCCTACAATGAGCAGTTCTTC,CASSPGQGSYNEQFF
-,TRBV4-3,-,TRBJ2-5,TGCGCCAGCAGCCGGACAGTCCGAGAGACCCAGTACTTC,CASSRTVRETQYF
-,TRBV27,few,TRBJ1-2,TGTGCCAGCAGTTCGGTCGGACAGGGCTACACCTTC,CASSSVGQGYTF
TRBD1,TRBV7-9,-,TRBJ1-5,TGTGCCAGCAGCCAGACAGGGGGCAATCAGCCCCAGCATTTT,CASSQTGGNQPQHF
-,TRBV11-3,-,TRBJ2-3,TGTGCCAGCAGTTCCTGGAGGGGTTTTAGCACAGATACGCAGTATTTT,CASSSWRGFSTDTQYF
TRBD1,TRBV4-3,-,TRBJ1-5,TGCGCCAGCAGCCAATATAGGGGACAGGGTGATCAGCCCCAGCATTTT,CASSQYRGQGDQPQHF
TRBD2,TRBV24-1,-,TRBJ2-1,TGTGCCACCAGTGACCGGGGGGGCCCCGGCGATGAGCAGTTCTTC,CATSDRGGPGDEQFF
TRBD1,TRBV5-5,-,TRBJ1-4,TGTGCCAGCAGCCCACGGGACAGGGGGACTAATGAAAAACTGTTTTTT,CASSPRDRGTNEKLFF
-,TRBV6-5,-,TRBJ1-1,TGTGCCAGCAGATCAGGGGTACCCACTGAAGCTTTCTTT,CASRSGVPTEAFF
-,TRBV18,-,TRBJ1-1,TGTGCCAGCTCCCCCTCTTCAGGGAACACTGAAGCTTTCTTT,CASSPSSGNTEAFF
-,TRBV10-3,once,TRBJ2-7,TGTGCCATCAGTGACTTTACAGGGAGTGGTCGCGAGCAGTACTTC,CAISDFTGSGREQYF
TRBD2,TRBV5-1,-,TRBJ2-5,TGCGCCAGCAGCTTGGTGGGGAGCGGGGACCTACAAGAGACCCAGTACTTC,CASSLVGSGDLQETQYF
TRBD1,TRBV7-9,few,TRBJ1-2,TGTGCCAGCAGCTACACAGGGGCAAGCCTAAATAACTATGGCTACACCTTC,CASSYTGASLNNYGYTF
TRBD2,TRBV24-1,-,TRBJ2-1,TGTGCCACCAGTGATCCAGGGACTAGCGGGAGGGATGTTTCCTACAATGAGCAGTTCTTC,CATSDPGTSGRDVSYNEQFF
-,TRBV7-9,-,TRBJ2-5,TGTGCCAGCAGCTTAGCGACAGACAAGGGGCAAGAGACCCAGTACTTC,CASSLATDKGQETQYF
-,TRBV3-1/TRBV3-2,once,TRBJ2-6,TGTGCCAGCAGCCAGGGGCCGTCCGGGGCCAACGTCCTGACTTTC,CASSQGPSGANVLTF
-,TRBV10-1,-,TRBJ2-1,TGCGCCAGCAGTGACGGGAGCCTTTGGGAGCAGTTCTTC,CASSDGSLWEQFF
TRBD2,TRBV6-5,-,TRBJ2-1,TGTGCCAGCAGTTCCGGACTAGCGGGGACCAATGAGCAGTTCTTC,CASSSGLAGTNEQFF
TRBD1,TRBV10-2,-,TRBJ1-2,TGCGCCAGCAGAGAGACAGGGGGTGGCTACACCTTC,CASRETGGGYTF
TRBD1,TRBV5-1,-,TRBJ1-4,TGCGCCAGCAGCCGGACAGGTGATAATGAAAAACTGTTTTTT,CASSRTGDNEKLFF
-,TRBV28,few,TRBJ1-1,TGTGCCAGCAGTTTGTGGAGCAAGCGGAACACTGAAGCTTTCTTT,CASSLWSKRNTEAFF
TRBD1,TRBV7-9,-,TRBJ1-1,TGTGCCAGCAGCTCTAGGACAGGGATGAACACTGAAGCTTTCTTT,CASSSRTGMNTEAFF
TRBD2,TRBV6-6,-,TRBJ2-1,TGTGCCAGCAGTCCCTCCAGGGGTAGCGGGAGGGTCAATGAGCAGTTCTTC,CASSPSRGSGRVNEQFF